This T cell receptor beta chain appears in the sequencing data of a study of somatic mutations in cytotoxic T cells in rheumatoid arthritis. Study details: In some cases, T-cell populations stained with V beta antibodies were flow-sorted at nearly 100% purity, and these included V beta1+ cells sequenced for TCRB. Study outcomes and limitations: Clonality of CD8+ cells rose with age in rheumatoid arthritis patients but not healthy controls.

CDR3 size: 15 residues. Produced via immunoSEQ multiplex PCR; TCRdb's table is partial and in-frame only. Of approximately 7,900 clones in the sample, about 70% were seen once. Of note for this clone: What it recognizes is unknown.

This clonotype was obtained from an adult with rheumatoid arthritis. Material: CD8+ T cells sorted from blood. The chain joins TRBV21-1 to TRBJ2-7; the D segment call TRBD1 is taken from the table without a DNA check. TRBV21-1 is a pseudogene segment. CDR3 nucleotide sequence: TGTGCCAGCAGCAACGCCCCCTACAGGGATAACGAGCAGTACTTC. Its protein product is CASSNAPYRDNEQYF.